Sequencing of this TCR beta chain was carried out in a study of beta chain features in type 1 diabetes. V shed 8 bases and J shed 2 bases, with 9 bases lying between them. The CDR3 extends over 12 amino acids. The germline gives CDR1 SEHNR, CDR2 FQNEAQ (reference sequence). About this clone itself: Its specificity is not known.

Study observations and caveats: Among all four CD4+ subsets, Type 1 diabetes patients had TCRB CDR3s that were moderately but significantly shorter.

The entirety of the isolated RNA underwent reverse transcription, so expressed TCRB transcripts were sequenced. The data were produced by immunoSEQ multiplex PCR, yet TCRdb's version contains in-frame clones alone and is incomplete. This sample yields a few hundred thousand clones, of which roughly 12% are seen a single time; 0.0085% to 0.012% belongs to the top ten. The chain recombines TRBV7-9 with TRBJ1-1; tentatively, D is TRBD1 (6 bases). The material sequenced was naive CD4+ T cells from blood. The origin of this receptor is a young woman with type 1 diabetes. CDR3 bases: TGTGCCAGCGGACAGCCAAACACTGAAGCTTTCTTT. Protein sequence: CASGQPNTEAFF.